A single sample gave rise to the 26 T cell receptor beta chains below, sequenced in a study of control samples from healthy donors and cancer patients. Sequencing was performed with immunoSEQ multiplex PCR; in TCRdb, only in-frame clones are kept and a portion is missing. The data show 150,000 to 200,000 clones, 75% to 95% seen once. Source material: blood. The receptors were sampled from a woman in her 30s in good health.

The gene calls are TRBV15 and TRBJ1-1; the match to TRBD1 covers 9 bases. Germline V gene sequence: CDR1 LNHNV, CDR2 YYDKDF (reference sequence). The length of the CDR3 is 14 residues. V shed 8 bases and J 1 base; nucleotides not matched to a gene: 5. The CDR3 bases are TGTGCCACCGGAGTGGACAGGGGGAACACTGAAGCTTTCTTT. Translated: CATGVDRGNTEAFF.

The J gene is TRBJ2-6, the V gene TRBV27; possibly TRBD1 for D (5 bases). The CDR3 has 18 residues. V lost 3 bases and J 1 base, leaving 16 bases between the germline ends. Germline lookup yields CDR1 MNHEY and CDR2 SMNVEV (reference sequence). This CDR3 is CASSFSGRDWSGANVLTF. Here the CDR3 DNA reads TGTGCCAGCAGTTTCTCGGGCAGGGATTGGTCTGGGGCCAACGTCCTGACTTTC.

This rearrangement joins TRBV7-6 to TRBJ2-7; D not certain. The V and J ends lost 1 base and 2 bases respectively, with 12 bases between them. The CDR3 consists of 15 residues. The germline V gene encodes CDR1 SGHVS and CDR2 FNYEAQ. CDR3 bases: TGTGCCAGCAGCTTAGTGGAAGGGCCGGCCTACGAGCAGTACTTC. The encoded protein is CASSLVEGPAYEQYF.

This chain joins TRBV18 and TRBJ2-2, with D tentatively TRBD1 or TRBD2 (6 bases each). V shed 2 bases and J shed 9 bases, with 13 bases lying between them. Germline V CDR1 and CDR2: KGHSH, LQKENI. The CDR3 spans 14 residues. CDR3 amino acids: CASSPSTGRRELFF. DNA for the CDR3: TGTGCCAGCTCACCAAGCACAGGGAGGAGGGAGCTGTTTTTT.

This clone occurred a few times. The chain couples TRBV19 to TRBJ2-2; 7 nucleotides line up with TRBD1. The V segment lost 4 bases and the J segment 0 bases; nucleotides outside the gene matches: 2. Germline V gene lookup returns CDR1 LNHDA and CDR2 SQIVND (reference sequence). This CDR3 has 15 amino acids. CDR3 residues: CASSRQGSNTGELFF. The CDR3 nucleotides are TGTGCCAGTAGTAGACAGGGCTCGAACACCGGGGAGCTGTTTTTT.

The V and J genes are TRBV6-1 and TRBJ1-4; no definite D call. Trimming removed 0 bases from V and 6 bases from J, with 5 bases in between. The germline gives CDR1 MNHNS, CDR2 SASEGT. There are 13 residues in the CDR3. Here the CDR3 DNA reads TGTGCCAGCAGTGAAGCCCGGCATGAAAAACTGTTTTTT. Its protein is CASSEARHEKLFF.

As DNA, the CDR3 is TGTGCCAGCAGTGGGACAGTATCTGAAAAACTGTTTTTT. Its translation: CASSGTVSEKLFF. The chain carries TRBV25-1 and TRBJ1-4; the D gene is possibly TRBD1 (6 bases). V shed 4 bases and J shed 7 bases, with 10 bases lying between them. Per germline, CDR1 MGHDK and CDR2 SYGVNS. The CDR3 is made up of 13 amino acids.

This chain joins TRBV18 and TRBJ2-7; the match to TRBD1 covers 8 bases. V shed 3 bases and J 5 bases; nucleotides not matched to a gene: 6. The CDR3 is made up of 14 amino acids. Germline assignment: CDR1 KGHSH and CDR2 LQKENI. CDR3 DNA: TGTGCCAGCTCACCCCGGACAGGGAAGAACGAGCAGTACTTC. It yields the protein CASSPRTGKNEQYF.

The rearrangement links TRBV29-1 to TRBJ2-7, with D unresolved. From germline, CDR1 is SQVTM and CDR2 ANQGSEA. CDR3 length: 12 amino acids. V lost 0 bases and J lost 3, with 6 bases in between. The CDR3 loop is CSVEEGNYEQYF. The DNA of the CDR3 is TGCAGCGTTGAAGAGGGAAACTACGAGCAGTACTTC.

The genes are TRBV13 and TRBJ2-1; possible D gene TRBD2, 5 bases. The CDR3 sequence is 14 residues long. V gave up 5 bases and J gave up 2 bases, with 10 bases separating them. CDR1 PRHDT and CDR2 FYEKMQ come from the germline V gene (reference sequence). This chain's CDR3 is CASSNFGTYNEQFF. DNA for the CDR3: TGTGCCAGCAGCAATTTCGGGACCTACAATGAGCAGTTCTTC.

The chain carries TRBV29-1 and TRBJ2-3; no reliable D call. Between the trimmed V and J ends, which lost 5 bases and 0 bases, there was a span of 6 bases. Germline V gives CDR1 SQVTM, CDR2 ANQGSEA. There are 12 residues in the CDR3. The CDR3 loop is CSVRTSTDTQYF. The DNA of the CDR3 is TGCAGCGTTCGTACTAGCACAGATACGCAGTATTTT.

This sequence joins TRBV5-1 and TRBJ2-3, with 12 bases matching TRBD2. This CDR3 has 16 residues. J gave up 4 bases and V 4 bases, and 7 bases lay outside the gene matches. Germline CDR1 and CDR2: SGHRS and YFSETQ. This chain's CDR3 is CASSPRLAGEADTQYF. The CDR3 DNA reads TGCGCCAGCAGCCCCCGACTAGCGGGAGAGGCAGATACGCAGTATTTT.

The V and J genes are TRBV11-2 and TRBJ1-3; D is ambiguous. Per the germline V gene, CDR1 is SGHAT and CDR2 is FQNNGV. The CDR3 has 16 residues. The germline V and J ends were trimmed by 1 base and 0 bases, with 10 bases remaining between them. CDR3 nucleotides: TGTGCCAGCAGCTTAGTCCCCGGGGTCTCTGGAAACACCATATATTTT. Protein: CASSLVPGVSGNTIYF.

V usage is TRBV19 and J usage is TRBJ1-1, with 10 bases that match TRBD1. With 7 bases clipped from V and 1 base from J, the junction kept 6 bases outside the gene matches. This CDR3 has 15 amino acids. CDR1 is LNHDA, CDR2 SQIVND, per germline (reference sequence). The CDR3 DNA follows: TGTGCCAGTACCCCCCGACAGGGGGCGAACACTGAAGCTTTCTTT. It specifies CASTPRQGANTEAFF.

The V and J genes are TRBV19 and TRBJ1-2, with 7 bases that match TRBD1. Germline CDR1 and CDR2: LNHDA and SQIVND (reference sequence). Trimming removed 0 bases from V and 0 bases from J; junction bases left unmatched: 4. The CDR3 is 16 amino acids. The DNA for the CDR3 is TGTGCCAGTAGTATAGAGGCCGGGACAGCTAACTATGGCTACACCTTC. It encodes CASSIEAGTANYGYTF.

V gene TRBV28 combines with J gene TRBJ1-4; D may be TRBD1 (6 bases). V was cut by 2 bases and J by 7 bases, with 11 bases left in between. Germline CDR1 is MDHEN and CDR2 is SYDVKM. The CDR3 covers 14 residues. For the CDR3, the DNA is TGTGCCAGCAGTTTACCGGGGGCGAGTGAAAAACTGTTTTTT. Its protein is CASSLPGASEKLFF.

The table lists this clone with a count of one. This chain joins TRBV9 and TRBJ2-3; 11 nucleotides line up with TRBD1. With 6 bases clipped from V and 4 bases from J, the junction kept 7 bases outside the gene matches. This CDR3 is 15 amino acids long. The germline V gene has CDR1 SGDLS and CDR2 YYNGEE. CDR3 sequence: CASNTGTGGPDTQYF. CDR3 DNA sequence: TGTGCCAGCAACACCGGGACAGGGGGTCCAGATACGCAGTATTTT.

The chain links TRBV7-8 to TRBJ2-4; the D is unclear. The CDR3 contains 11 residues. V lost 1 base and J lost 14, with 9 bases in between. Germline loops: CDR1 SGHVS, CDR2 FQNEAQ. CDR3 nucleotide sequence: TGTGCCAGCAGCTTAGGGGCTGTAGAGTACTTC. Translation: CASSLGAVEYF.

The V and J genes are TRBV27 and TRBJ2-1, with 11 bases fitting TRBD2. V gave up 1 base and J gave up 8 bases; unmatched junction bases: 4. The CDR3 length is 15 residues. CDR1 and CDR2 (germline): MNHEY, SMNVEV (reference sequence). The CDR3 DNA reads as TGTGCCAGCAGTTTATTAGCGGGAGGGCCCCATGAGCAGTTCTTC. This translates into CASSLLAGGPHEQFF.

The sample holds one count of this clone. The chain carries TRBV4-1 and TRBJ2-1; TRBD2 matches 10 bases. V shed 2 bases and J 7 bases; nucleotides not matched to a gene: 5. The CDR3 totals 15 residues. The V gene's germline CDR1 is MGHRA and CDR2 YSYEKL. The DNA of the CDR3 is TGCGCCAGCAGCCAACTAGCGGGAGTGGGTAATGAGCAGTTCTTC. This sequence encodes CASSQLAGVGNEQFF.

There are a few counts of this clone. V and J are TRBV6-4 and TRBJ2-1; TRBD1 matches 10 bases. The V and J ends lost 4 bases and 7 bases, in that order; junction bases with no gene match: 4. This CDR3 has 14 residues. Germline V gives CDR1 MRHNA, CDR2 SNTAGT. CDR3 in amino acids: CASSARQGANEQFF. In DNA form, the CDR3 reads TGTGCCAGCAGTGCCCGACAGGGGGCGAATGAGCAGTTCTTC.

The rearrangement joins TRBV5-1 to TRBJ2-5, with a possible D match to TRBD1 (7 bases). With 0 bases removed from V and 2 bases from J, the gap between germline ends came to 11 bases. Germline CDR1 and CDR2: SGHRS and YFSETQ. The CDR3 sequence is 15 residues long. CDR3 amino acids: CASSLVSGGQETQYF. The CDR3 region has the DNA TGCGCCAGCAGCTTGGTTTCAGGGGGGCAAGAGACCCAGTACTTC.

The rearrangement links TRBV13 to TRBJ2-1; D possibly corresponds to TRBD1 (6 bases). Per the germline V gene, CDR1 is PRHDT and CDR2 is FYEKMQ (reference sequence). The V gene lost 1 base and the J gene lost 5 bases, with 15 bases spanning the gap. The CDR3 totals 16 residues. The CDR3, as DNA: TGTGCCAGCAGCTTAGAGGTGGGGGCCAGGCACAATGAGCAGTTCTTC. This sequence encodes CASSLEVGARHNEQFF.

This clone appeared once. The chain carries TRBV27 and TRBJ1-1; D is possibly TRBD1 (6 bases). The CDR3 length is 15 residues. Per germline, CDR1 MNHEY and CDR2 SMNVEV (reference sequence). V lost 4 bases and J 0 bases, leaving 12 bases between the germline ends. CDR3 residues: CASSYGGPMNTEAFF. The CDR3 region has the DNA TGTGCCAGCAGTTACGGGGGCCCAATGAACACTGAAGCTTTCTTT.

A note on this clone: The sample holds other DNA sequences that translate to the same CDR3. The chain combines TRBV5-6 with TRBJ1-2; D is ambiguous. V was trimmed by 1 base and J by 0 bases, leaving 4 bases between them. Germline V gene data show CDR1 as SGHDT and CDR2 as YYEEEE. The CDR3 has 13 amino acids. The CDR3 loop reads CASSLRPNYGYTF. The CDR3, as DNA: TGTGCCAGCAGCTTGAGACCTAACTATGGCTACACCTTC.

The genes are TRBV5-1 and TRBJ2-5, with a weak D call TRBD2 (6 bases). The germline V and J ends were trimmed by 3 bases and 1 base, with 10 bases remaining between them. Germline values: CDR1 SGHRS, CDR2 YFSETQ. The CDR3 contains 14 residues. Here the CDR3 reads CASSSGDFQETQYF. CDR3 nucleotide sequence: TGCGCCAGCAGCTCGGGGGATTTCCAAGAGACCCAGTACTTC.